This T cell receptor beta chain was captured by sequencing in a study of CXCR3-negative and CXCR3-positive naive CD8 T cells. Study conclusions and caveats: Memory cells diverged, while naive CXCR3-positive and CXCR3-negative cells had similar TRBV-TRBJ usage.

Of note for this clonotype: Antigen specificity is unknown.

The length of the CDR3 is 14 residues. Germline CDR1 reads PRHDT; CDR2 reads FYEKMQ (reference sequence). TRB cDNA was prepared as libraries by UMI-labeled 5' RACE. Reanalyzing the 5' RACE reads, TCRdb keeps one entry per CDR3 protein, without DNA. This sample's clone table lists under 85,000 distinct CDR3 sequences. Naive CD8+ T cells had a CD45RO-CCR7+CD27+CD95- phenotype. Sequenced input: naive CXCR3- CD8+ T cells from blood. Described subset: CD45RO-CCR7+CD27+CD95- naive CD8+ T cells lacking CXCR3 (TNR3-). The clonotype originates from a human donor in good health. Some clones in this sample may be carry-over from other donors' samples. The J gene is TRBJ2-7, the V gene TRBV13; TCRdb lists TRBD1, though no DNA is available to test this call. The CDR3 here is CASSSGTGSYEQYF. The variable domain in full, completed from reference TRBV13 and TRBJ2-7, reads AAGVIQSPRHLIKEKRETATLKCYPIPRHDTVYWYQQGPGQDPQFLISFYEKMQSDKGSIPDRFSAQQFSDYHSELNMSSLELGDSALYFCASSSGTGSYEQYFGPGTRLTVT.